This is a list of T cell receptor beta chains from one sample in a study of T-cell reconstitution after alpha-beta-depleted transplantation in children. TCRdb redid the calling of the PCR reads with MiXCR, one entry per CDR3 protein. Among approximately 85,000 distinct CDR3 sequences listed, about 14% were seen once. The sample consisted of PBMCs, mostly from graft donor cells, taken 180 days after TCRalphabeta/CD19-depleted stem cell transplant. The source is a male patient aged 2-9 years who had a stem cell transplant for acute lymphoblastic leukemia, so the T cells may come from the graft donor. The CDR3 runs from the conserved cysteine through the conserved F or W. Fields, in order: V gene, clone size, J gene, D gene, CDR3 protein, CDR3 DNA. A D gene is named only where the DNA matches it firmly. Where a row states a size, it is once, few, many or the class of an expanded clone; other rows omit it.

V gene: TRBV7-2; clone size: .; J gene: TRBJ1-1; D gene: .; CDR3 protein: CASTLGGAAEAFF; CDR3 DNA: TGTGCCAGCACCCTGGGAGGAGCGGCTGAAGCTTTCTTT
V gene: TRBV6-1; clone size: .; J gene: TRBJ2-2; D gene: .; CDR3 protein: CASSELRGTGELFF; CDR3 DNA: TGTGCCAGCAGCGAACTAAGGGGTACCGGGGAGCTGTTTTTT
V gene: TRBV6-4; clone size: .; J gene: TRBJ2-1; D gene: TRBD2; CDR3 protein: CASSDEAGGLDEQFF; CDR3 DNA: TGTGCCAGCAGTGACGAAGCGGGGGGCCTCGATGAGCAGTTCTTC
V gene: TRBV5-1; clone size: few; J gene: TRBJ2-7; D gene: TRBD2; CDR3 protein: CASSAREGLSYEQYF; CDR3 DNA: TGCGCCAGCAGCGCCAGGGAGGGACTTTCCTACGAGCAGTACTTC
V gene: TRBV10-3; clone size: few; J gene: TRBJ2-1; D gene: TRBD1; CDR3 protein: CAIRRTGGESNEQFF; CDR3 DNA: TGTGCCATCAGGAGGACAGGGGGCGAGAGCAATGAGCAGTTCTTC
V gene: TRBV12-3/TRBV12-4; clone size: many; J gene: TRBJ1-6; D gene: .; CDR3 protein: CASSLVAGTLHF; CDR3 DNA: TGTGCCAGCAGTTTAGTAGCCGGGACCCTCCACTTT
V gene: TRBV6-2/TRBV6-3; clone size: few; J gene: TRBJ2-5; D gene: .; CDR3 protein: CASRIGTSYQETQYF; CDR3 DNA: TGTGCCAGCAGAATCGGGACTTCGTACCAAGAGACCCAGTACTTC
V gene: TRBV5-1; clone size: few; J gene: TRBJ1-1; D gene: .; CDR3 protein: CASSLKFRGNTEAFF; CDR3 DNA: TGCGCCAGCAGCTTGAAATTTAGGGGGAACACTGAAGCTTTCTTT
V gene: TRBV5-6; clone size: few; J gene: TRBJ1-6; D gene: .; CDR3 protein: CASSYRESSYNSPLHF; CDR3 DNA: TGTGCCAGCAGCTACCGAGAGAGCTCCTATAATTCACCCCTCCACTTT
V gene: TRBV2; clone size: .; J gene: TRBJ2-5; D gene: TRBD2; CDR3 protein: CASSLLERGGETQYF; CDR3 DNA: TGTGCCAGCAGCCTACTCGAGCGGGGGGGAGAGACCCAGTACTTC
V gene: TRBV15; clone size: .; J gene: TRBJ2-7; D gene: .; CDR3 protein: CATSVMRTGSYEQYF; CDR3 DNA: TGTGCCACCAGCGTTATGCGGACTGGCTCCTACGAGCAGTACTTC
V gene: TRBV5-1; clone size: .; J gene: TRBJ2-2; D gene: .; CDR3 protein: CRPIDRTNTGELFF; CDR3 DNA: TGCAGGCCAATCGACCGAACGAACACCGGGGAGCTGTTTTTT
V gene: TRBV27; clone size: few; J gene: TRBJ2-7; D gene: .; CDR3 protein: CASSPNQGEQYF; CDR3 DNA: TGTGCCAGCAGCCCTAACCAAGGGGAGCAGTACTTC
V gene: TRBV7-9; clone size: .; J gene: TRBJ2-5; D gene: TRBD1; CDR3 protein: CASSHRTGGAETQYF; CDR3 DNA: TGTGCCAGCAGCCACCGGACAGGGGGGGCAGAGACCCAGTACTTC
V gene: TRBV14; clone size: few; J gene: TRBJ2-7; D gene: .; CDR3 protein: CASSQDLGSEQYF; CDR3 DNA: TGTGCCAGCAGCCAAGATCTGGGGTCCGAGCAGTACTTC
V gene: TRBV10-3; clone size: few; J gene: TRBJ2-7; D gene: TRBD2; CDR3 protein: CAISESNPGTSGRFLEQYF; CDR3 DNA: TGTGCCATCAGTGAGTCGAACCCCGGGACTAGCGGGAGGTTTCTCGAGCAGTACTTC
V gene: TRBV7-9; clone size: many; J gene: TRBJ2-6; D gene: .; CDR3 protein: CASSRDNSGANVLTF; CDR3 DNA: TGTGCCAGCAGCCGGGACAACTCTGGGGCCAACGTCCTGACTTTC
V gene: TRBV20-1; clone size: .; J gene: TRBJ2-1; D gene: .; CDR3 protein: CCARDLGGPSYNEQFF; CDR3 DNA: TGCTGTGCTAGAGATCTGGGGGGGCCGTCCTACAATGAGCAGTTCTTC
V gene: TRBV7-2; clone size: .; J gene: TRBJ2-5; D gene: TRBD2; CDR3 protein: CASSSELAGTQETQYF; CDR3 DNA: TGTGCCAGCAGCTCCGAACTAGCGGGGACACAAGAGACCCAGTACTTC
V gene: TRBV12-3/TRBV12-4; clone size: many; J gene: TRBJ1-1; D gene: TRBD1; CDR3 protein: CASSSGGPGGTEAFF; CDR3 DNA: TGTGCCAGCAGTTCAGGGGGCCCAGGGGGCACTGAAGCTTTCTTT
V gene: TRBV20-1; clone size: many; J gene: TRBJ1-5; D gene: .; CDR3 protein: CSAKQGYQPQHF; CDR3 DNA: TGCAGTGCTAAACAGGGCTACCAGCCCCAGCATTTT
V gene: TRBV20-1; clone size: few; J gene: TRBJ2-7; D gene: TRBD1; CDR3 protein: CSARATGGKYEQYF; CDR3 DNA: TGCAGTGCTAGAGCGACAGGGGGCAAATACGAGCAGTACTTC
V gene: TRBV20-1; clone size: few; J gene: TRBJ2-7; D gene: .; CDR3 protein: CSATYTSYEQYF; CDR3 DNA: TGCAGTGCCACGTATACCTCCTACGAGCAGTACTTC
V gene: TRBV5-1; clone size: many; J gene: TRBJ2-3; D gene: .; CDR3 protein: CASSSERTDTQYF; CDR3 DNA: TGCGCCAGCAGCTCCGAGAGGACAGATACGCAGTATTTT
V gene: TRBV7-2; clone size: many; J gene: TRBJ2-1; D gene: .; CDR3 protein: CASSLAGGHNEQFF; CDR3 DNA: TGTGCCAGCAGCTTAGCGGGGGGCCACAATGAGCAGTTCTTC
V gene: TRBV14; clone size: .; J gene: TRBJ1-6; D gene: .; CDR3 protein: CASSLQGHKSSYNSPLHF; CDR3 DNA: TGTGCCAGCAGCCTTCAGGGACACAAAAGCTCCTATAATTCACCCCTCCACTTT
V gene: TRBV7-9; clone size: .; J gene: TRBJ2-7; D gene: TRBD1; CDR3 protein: CASSLALGTGDEQYF; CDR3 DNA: TGTGCCAGCAGCTTAGCGTTGGGGACAGGTGACGAGCAGTACTTC
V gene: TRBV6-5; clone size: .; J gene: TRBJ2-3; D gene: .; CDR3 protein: CASVHTGDRFTDTQYF; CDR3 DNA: TGTGCTAGCGTTCATACCGGGGACCGCTTCACAGATACGCAGTATTTT
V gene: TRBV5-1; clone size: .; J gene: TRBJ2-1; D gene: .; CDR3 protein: CASSLGILSSYNEQFF; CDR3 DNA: TGCGCCAGCAGCTTGGGGATTCTGAGCTCCTACAATGAGCAGTTCTTC
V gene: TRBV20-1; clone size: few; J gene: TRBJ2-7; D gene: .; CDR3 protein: CSARDGRESEQYF; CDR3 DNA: TGCAGTGCTAGAGATGGTAGGGAAAGCGAGCAGTACTTC
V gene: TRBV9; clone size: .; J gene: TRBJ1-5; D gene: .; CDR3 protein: CASSVGTKEPQHF; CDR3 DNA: TGTGCCAGCAGCGTAGGTACGAAGGAGCCCCAGCATTTT
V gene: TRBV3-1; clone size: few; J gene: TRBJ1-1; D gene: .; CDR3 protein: CATRKNTEAFF; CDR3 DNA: TGTGCCACCAGGAAGAACACTGAAGCTTTCTTT
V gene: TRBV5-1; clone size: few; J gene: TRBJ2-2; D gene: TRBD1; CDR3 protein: CASSSGDRGTGELFF; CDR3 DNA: TGCGCCAGCAGCTCCGGGGACAGAGGGACCGGGGAGCTGTTTTTT
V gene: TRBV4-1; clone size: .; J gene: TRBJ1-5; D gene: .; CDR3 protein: CASSQEQGGNQPQHF; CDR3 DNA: TGCGCCAGCAGCCAAGAACAGGGAGGGAATCAGCCCCAGCATTTT
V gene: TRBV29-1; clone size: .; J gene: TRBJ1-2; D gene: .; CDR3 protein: CSSTPPGDNPNYGYTF; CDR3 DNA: TGCAGCTCGACCCCCCCTGGGGACAATCCTAACTATGGCTACACCTTC